Reported below is one TCR beta chain. The sample originates from a study of T cells in Graves' hyperthyroidism and ophthalmopathy. Per germline, CDR1 MDHEN and CDR2 SYDVKM. The CDR3 covers 11 residues. V shed 6 bases and J shed 9 bases, with 8 bases lying between them. RNA transcripts provided the source from which TCR beta CDR3 regions were amplified. In the first-round RT-PCR of the TCR CDR3, the HTBI primer set was used. TCRdb used MiXCR to reprocess the multiplex PCR reads, holding one entry per CDR3 protein. This repertoire shows 300,000 to 400,000 distinct CDR3 sequences, approximately 13% found once; its top ten account for 9.5% to 12%.

The chain has TRBV28 and TRBJ2-2; no reliable D call. The clonotype was recovered from a woman aged 55-69 years with Graves' hyperthyroidism. Sequencing input: blood. The CDR3 region is CASSPRRELFF. The DNA of the CDR3 is TGTGCCAGCAGCCCCCGAAGGGAGCTGTTTTTT.